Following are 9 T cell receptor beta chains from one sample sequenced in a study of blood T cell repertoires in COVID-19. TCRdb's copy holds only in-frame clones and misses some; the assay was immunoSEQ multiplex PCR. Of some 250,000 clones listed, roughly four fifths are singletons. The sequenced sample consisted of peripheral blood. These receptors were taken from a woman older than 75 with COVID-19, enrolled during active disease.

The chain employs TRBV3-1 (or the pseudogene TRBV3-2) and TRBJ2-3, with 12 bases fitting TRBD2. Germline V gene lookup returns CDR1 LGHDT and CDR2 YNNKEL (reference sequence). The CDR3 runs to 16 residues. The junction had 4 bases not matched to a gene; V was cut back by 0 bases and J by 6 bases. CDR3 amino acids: CASSQDASGRGDTQYF. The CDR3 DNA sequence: TGTGCCAGCAGCCAAGACGCTAGCGGGAGGGGGGATACGCAGTATTTT.

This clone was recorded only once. The CDR3 coding sequence is TGTGCCAGCAGCTTTGGTGGTAGCGGGAGTACTGAGCAGTTCTTC. The encoded protein is CASSFGGSGSTEQFF. V usage is TRBV7-2 and J usage is TRBJ2-1; 9 bases match TRBD2. V gave up 3 bases and J gave up 9 bases; unmatched junction bases: 9. CDR3 length: 15 amino acids. Germline V lookup: CDR1 SGHTA, CDR2 FQGNSA. The full variable domain, with the rest looked up from reference TRBV7-2 and TRBJ2-1, is GAGVSQSPSNKVTEKGKDVELRCDPISGHTALYWYRQSLGQGLEFLIYFQGNSAPDKSGLPSDRFSAERTGGSVSTLTIQRTQQEDSAVYLCASSFGGSGSTEQFFGPGTRLTVL.

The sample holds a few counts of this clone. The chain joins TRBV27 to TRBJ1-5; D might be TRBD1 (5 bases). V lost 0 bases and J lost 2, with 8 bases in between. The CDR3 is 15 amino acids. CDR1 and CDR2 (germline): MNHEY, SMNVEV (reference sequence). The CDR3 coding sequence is TGTGCCAGCAGTTTATCTAGGGGTGGCAATCAGCCCCAGCATTTT. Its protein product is CASSLSRGGNQPQHF.

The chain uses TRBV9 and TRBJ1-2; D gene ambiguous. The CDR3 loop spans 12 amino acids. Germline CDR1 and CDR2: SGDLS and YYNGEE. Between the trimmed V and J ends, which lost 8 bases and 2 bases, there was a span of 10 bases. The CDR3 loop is CASRRGNYGYTF. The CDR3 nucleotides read TGTGCCAGTAGGCGGGGAAACTATGGCTACACCTTC.

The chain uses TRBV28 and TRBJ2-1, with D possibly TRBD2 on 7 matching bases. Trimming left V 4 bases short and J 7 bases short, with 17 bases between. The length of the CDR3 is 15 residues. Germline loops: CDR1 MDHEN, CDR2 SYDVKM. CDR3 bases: TGTGCCAGCAGTTCCGAGGGGGAGGGGAGGAATGAGCAGTTCTTC. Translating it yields CASSSEGEGRNEQFF.

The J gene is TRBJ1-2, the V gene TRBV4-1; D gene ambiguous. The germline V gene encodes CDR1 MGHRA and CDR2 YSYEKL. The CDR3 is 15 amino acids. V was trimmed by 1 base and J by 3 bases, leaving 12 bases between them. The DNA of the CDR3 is TGCGCCAGCAGCCAAGCCGCCGGCGGATACTATGGCTACACCTTC. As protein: CASSQAAGGYYGYTF.

Written as DNA, the CDR3 is TGTGCCAGCAGCCAATATTATGACACTGAAGCTTTCTTT. Its protein product is CASSQYYDTEAFF. The V call is TRBV4-2, the J call TRBJ1-1; D is ambiguous. Trimming took 2 bases from V and 3 from J, leaving 7 bases between them. Germline V CDR1 and CDR2: LGHNA, YNFKEQ. This CDR3 spans 13 amino acids.

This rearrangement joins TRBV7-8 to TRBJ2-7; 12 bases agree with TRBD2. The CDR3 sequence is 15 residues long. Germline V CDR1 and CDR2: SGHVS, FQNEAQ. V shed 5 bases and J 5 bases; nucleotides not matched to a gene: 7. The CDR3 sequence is CASSQTSGGYHEQYF. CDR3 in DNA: TGTGCCAGCAGCCAAACTAGCGGGGGGTACCACGAGCAGTACTTC.

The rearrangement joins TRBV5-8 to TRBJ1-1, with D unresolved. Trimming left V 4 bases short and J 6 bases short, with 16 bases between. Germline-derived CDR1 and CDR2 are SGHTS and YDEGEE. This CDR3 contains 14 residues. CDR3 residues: CASSPGPRIPEAFF. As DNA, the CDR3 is TGTGCCAGCAGCCCCGGTCCCAGGATCCCTGAAGCTTTCTTT.